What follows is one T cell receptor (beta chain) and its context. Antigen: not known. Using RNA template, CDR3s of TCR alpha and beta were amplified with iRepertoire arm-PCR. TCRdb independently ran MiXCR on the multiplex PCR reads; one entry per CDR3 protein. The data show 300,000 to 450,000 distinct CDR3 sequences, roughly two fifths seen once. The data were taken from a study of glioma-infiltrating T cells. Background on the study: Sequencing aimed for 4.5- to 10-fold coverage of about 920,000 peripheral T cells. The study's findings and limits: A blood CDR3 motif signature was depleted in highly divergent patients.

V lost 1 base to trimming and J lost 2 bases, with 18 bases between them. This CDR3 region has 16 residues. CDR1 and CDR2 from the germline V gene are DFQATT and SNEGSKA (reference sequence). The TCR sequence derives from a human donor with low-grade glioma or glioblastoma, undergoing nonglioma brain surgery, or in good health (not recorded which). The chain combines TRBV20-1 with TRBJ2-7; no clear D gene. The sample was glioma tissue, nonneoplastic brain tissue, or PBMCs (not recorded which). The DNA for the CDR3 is TGCAGTGCTAGAGGGCCATCCTCGCGGTGGGCCTACGAGCAGTACTTC. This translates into CSARGPSSRWAYEQYF.